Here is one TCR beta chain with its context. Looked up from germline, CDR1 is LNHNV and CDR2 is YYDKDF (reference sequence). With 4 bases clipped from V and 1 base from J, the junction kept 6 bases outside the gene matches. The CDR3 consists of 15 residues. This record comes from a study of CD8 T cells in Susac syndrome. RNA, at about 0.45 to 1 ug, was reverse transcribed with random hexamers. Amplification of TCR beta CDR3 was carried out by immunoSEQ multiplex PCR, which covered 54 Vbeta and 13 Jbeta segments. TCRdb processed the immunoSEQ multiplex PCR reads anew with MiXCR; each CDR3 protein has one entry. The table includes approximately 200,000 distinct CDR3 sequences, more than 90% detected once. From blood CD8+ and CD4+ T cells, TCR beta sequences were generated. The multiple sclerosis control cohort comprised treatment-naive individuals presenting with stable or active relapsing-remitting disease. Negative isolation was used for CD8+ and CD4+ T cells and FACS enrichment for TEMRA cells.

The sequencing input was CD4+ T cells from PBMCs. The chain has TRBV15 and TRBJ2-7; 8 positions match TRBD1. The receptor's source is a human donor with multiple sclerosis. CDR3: CATSKTWTGSYEQYF. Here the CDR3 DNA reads TGTGCCACCAGCAAGACTTGGACAGGGTCCTACGAGCAGTACTTC.